These T cell receptor beta chains were read from a single sample in a study of blood T cell repertoires in COVID-19. Sequenced by immunoSEQ multiplex PCR; TCRdb stores in-frame clones only, minus some. The table lists under 200,000 clones, around 83% of them singletons, with about 3.3% in the top ten. Sequencing was carried out using PBMCs or T cells enriched from blood (not recorded which). The source of these receptors is a woman aged 25 to 45 who had been exposed to COVID-19. Each CDR3 is given with its conserved first and last residue. D genes are given only for firm matches. Expanded clones are given a class, and other clones once, few, many or no size at all.

TRBV7-9,-,-,TRBJ2-2,CASSSKRMNTGELFF,TGTGCCAGCAGCTCCAAGCGGATGAACACCGGGGAGCTGTTTTTT
TRBV10-2,-,TRBD1,TRBJ1-2,CASVPGQNYGYTF,TGCGCCAGCGTCCCGGGACAGAACTATGGCTACACCTTC
TRBV5-4,-,TRBD1,TRBJ1-1,CASSQRGPYTEAFF,TGTGCCAGCAGCCAAAGGGGGCCGTACACTGAAGCTTTCTTT
TRBV5-6,once,TRBD1,TRBJ1-2,CASSGQGVSYGYTF,TGTGCCAGCAGCGGACAGGGGGTTAGCTATGGCTACACCTTC
TRBV6-2/TRBV6-3,once,TRBD2,TRBJ2-5,CASSYSGGGGETQYF,TGTGCCAGCAGTTACTCGGGCGGGGGAGGTGAGACCCAGTACTTC
TRBV21-1,once,-,TRBJ2-7,CASSKGRESSYEQYF,TGTGCCAGCAGCAAGGGACGGGAGAGCTCCTACGAGCAGTACTTC
TRBV5-1,once,TRBD1,TRBJ1-4,CASSYTGEEKLFF,TGCGCCAGCAGCTACACAGGGGAAGAAAAACTGTTTTTT
TRBV29-1,-,-,TRBJ2-3,CSAARGSGDTQYF,TGCAGCGCCGCGAGGGGTAGCGGAGATACGCAGTATTTT
TRBV4-1,-,TRBD2,TRBJ2-5,CASSLIHSGGGVETQYF,TGCGCCAGCAGCCTGATCCATAGCGGGGGGGGTGTGGAGACCCAGTACTTC
TRBV7-2,-,-,TRBJ1-2,CASSHYRVNYGYTF,TGTGCCAGCAGCCATTACAGGGTTAACTATGGCTACACCTTC
TRBV29-1,-,-,TRBJ1-1,CSVERGGNTEAFF,TGCAGCGTTGAAAGGGGAGGGAACACTGAAGCTTTCTTT
TRBV5-4,few,-,TRBJ1-5,CASSPAGSNQPQHF,TGTGCCAGCAGCCCGGCGGGTAGCAATCAGCCCCAGCATTTT
TRBV29-1,once,-,TRBJ2-7,CSVFLTGSYEQYF,TGCAGCGTTTTCCTGACGGGCTCCTACGAGCAGTACTTC
TRBV5-6,-,-,TRBJ1-2,CASSLIVRLYGYTF,TGTGCCAGCAGCTTAATAGTCAGACTATATGGCTACACCTTC
TRBV19,-,-,TRBJ2-3,CASRKQGDTQYF,TGTGCCAGTAGAAAACAGGGAGATACGCAGTATTTT
TRBV20-1,-,-,TRBJ2-1,CSASHPTDLSNEQFF,TGCAGTGCTAGTCACCCTACGGACTTATCCAATGAGCAGTTCTTC
TRBV29-1,-,-,TRBJ2-5,CSAIVRGETQYF,TGCAGCGCAATTGTTAGGGGAGAGACCCAGTACTTC
TRBV19,-,TRBD1,TRBJ2-3,CASWDRRTTDTQYF,TGTGCCAGTTGGGACAGGAGGACCACAGATACGCAGTATTTT
TRBV2,-,-,TRBJ1-5,CASSLSNQPQHF,TGTGCCAGCAGTCTGAGCAATCAGCCCCAGCATTTT
TRBV9,-,-,TRBJ2-3,CASSVGGGYQSQYF,TGTGCCAGCAGCGTCGGCGGGGGCTACCAGTCGCAGTATTTT
TRBV18,-,-,TRBJ1-2,CASSPDRSYGYTF,TGTGCCAGCTCACCGGACAGATCCTATGGCTACACCTTC
TRBV7-2,-,-,TRBJ2-5,CASSAKSGRGQETQYF,TGTGCCAGCAGCGCCAAGAGTGGACGGGGCCAAGAGACCCAGTACTTC
TRBV3-1/TRBV3-2,-,-,TRBJ2-7,CASSRSSGTYEQYF,TGTGCCAGCAGCCGCTCATCGGGGACCTACGAGCAGTACTTC
TRBV29-1,-,TRBD1,TRBJ1-1,CSVFSGGTEAFF,TGCAGCGTCTTTTCAGGGGGCACTGAAGCTTTCTTT
TRBV2,-,-,TRBJ2-1,CASSLFEQFF,TGTGCCAGCAGCCTATTTGAGCAGTTCTTC
TRBV14,-,-,TRBJ1-4,CASSQVAGFNEKLFF,TGTGCCAGCAGCCAAGTGGCGGGGTTTAACGAAAAACTGTTTTTT
TRBV12-3/TRBV12-4,-,-,TRBJ2-7,CASSLARYEQYF,TGTGCCAGCAGTTTAGCGCGGTACGAGCAGTACTTC
TRBV9,-,TRBD1,TRBJ1-2,CASSVGSDRAHYGYTF,TGTGCCAGCAGCGTAGGCTCCGACAGGGCCCACTATGGCTACACCTTC
TRBV7-6,-,TRBD1,TRBJ1-3,CASSPGTGAGNTIYF,TGTGCCAGCAGCCCCGGGACAGGGGCTGGAAACACCATATATTTT
TRBV6-2/TRBV6-3,-,TRBD1,TRBJ1-1,CASSLDRVNTEAFF,TGTGCCAGCAGTCTCGACAGGGTCAACACTGAAGCTTTCTTT
TRBV10-2,-,-,TRBJ2-3,CASLTAPPDTQYF,TGCGCCAGCTTGACAGCACCCCCAGATACGCAGTATTTT